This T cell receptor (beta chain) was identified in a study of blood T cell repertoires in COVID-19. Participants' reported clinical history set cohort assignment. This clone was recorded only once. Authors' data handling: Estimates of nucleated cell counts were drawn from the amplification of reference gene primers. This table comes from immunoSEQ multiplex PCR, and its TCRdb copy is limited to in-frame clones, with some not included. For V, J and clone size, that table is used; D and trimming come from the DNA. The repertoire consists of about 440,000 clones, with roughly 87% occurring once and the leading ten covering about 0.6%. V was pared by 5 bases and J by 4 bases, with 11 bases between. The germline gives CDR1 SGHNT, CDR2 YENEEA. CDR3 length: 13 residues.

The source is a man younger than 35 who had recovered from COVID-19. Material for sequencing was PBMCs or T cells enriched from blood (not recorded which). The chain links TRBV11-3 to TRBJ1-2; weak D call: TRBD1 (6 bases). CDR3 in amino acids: CASSPRDTYGYTF. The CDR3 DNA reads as TGTGCCAGCAGCCCCCGGGACACCTATGGCTACACCTTC.